This is a list of T cell receptor beta chains from one sample in a study of T cells expressing NK-cell markers. From the 5' RACE reads, TCRdb lists one entry per CDR3 protein and no DNA. The sample table includes some 150,000 distinct CDR3 sequences. The sequencing sample was made of blood T cells: a sorted CD56 or NKG2C T cell subset, CD4+ or CD8+ T cells, or bulk PBMC T cells (not recorded which). These receptors were taken from a woman in her forties or fifties in good health. Each CDR3 is given with its conserved first and last residue.

j_call: TRBJ2-1; v_call: TRBV6-5; cdr3_aa: CASSPFLSDEQFF
j_call: TRBJ2-1; v_call: TRBV27; cdr3_aa: CASSFGGFYNEQFF
j_call: TRBJ2-1; v_call: TRBV12-3/TRBV12-4; cdr3_aa: CASSPGFKGYNEQFF
j_call: TRBJ2-1; v_call: TRBV6-5; cdr3_aa: CASSSGLAGGPQKGNEQFF
j_call: TRBJ2-1; v_call: TRBV5-1; cdr3_aa: CASSSLPQGDRGNEQFF
j_call: TRBJ2-7; v_call: TRBV2; cdr3_aa: CASSEPGTDEQYF
j_call: TRBJ2-3; v_call: TRBV20-1; cdr3_aa: CSARPYLAGGPDSTDTQYF
j_call: TRBJ1-1; v_call: TRBV9; cdr3_aa: CASSESGEGAFF
j_call: TRBJ2-5; v_call: TRBV29-1; cdr3_aa: CSVDLSAAQETQYF
j_call: TRBJ1-5; v_call: TRBV7-9; cdr3_aa: CASSDGQTNQPQHF
j_call: TRBJ2-1; v_call: TRBV28; cdr3_aa: CASSAPLVVGRPNEQFF
j_call: TRBJ1-4; v_call: TRBV5-5; cdr3_aa: CASSPLREPNEKLFF
j_call: TRBJ1-5; v_call: TRBV12-3/TRBV12-4; cdr3_aa: CASSPGDRVYQPQHF
j_call: TRBJ2-2; v_call: TRBV10-3; cdr3_aa: CAISELGTPNTGELFF
j_call: TRBJ2-6; v_call: TRBV5-1; cdr3_aa: CASGGDTTISGANVLTF
j_call: TRBJ2-7; v_call: TRBV14; cdr3_aa: CASSQDVGFGQGGSHEQYF
j_call: TRBJ2-1; v_call: TRBV5-1; cdr3_aa: CASSLAAIAFTSYNEQFF
j_call: TRBJ1-3; v_call: TRBV13; cdr3_aa: CASSLGPIFSGNTIYF
j_call: TRBJ1-1; v_call: TRBV5-1; cdr3_aa: CASSLVQGNTEAFF
j_call: TRBJ2-1; v_call: TRBV5-1; cdr3_aa: CASSLEGGLANEQFF
j_call: TRBJ2-1; v_call: TRBV11-2; cdr3_aa: CASRDLGEQFF
j_call: TRBJ1-1; v_call: TRBV7-9; cdr3_aa: CASSSGTGWGSEAFF
j_call: TRBJ2-7; v_call: TRBV4-1; cdr3_aa: CASSQAVSGSFYEQYF
j_call: TRBJ1-1; v_call: TRBV12-3/TRBV12-4; cdr3_aa: CASSLSADWEAFF
j_call: TRBJ2-7; v_call: TRBV11-2; cdr3_aa: CASSLKGVSSYEQYF
j_call: TRBJ2-7; v_call: TRBV4-1; cdr3_aa: CASSQVFGPGGYYEQYF
j_call: TRBJ2-1; v_call: TRBV19; cdr3_aa: CASRDQGAGNEQFF
j_call: TRBJ2-2; v_call: TRBV20-1; cdr3_aa: CSARHVDTGELFF
j_call: TRBJ2-5; v_call: TRBV11-3; cdr3_aa: CASSLYRGQETQYF
j_call: TRBJ2-7; v_call: TRBV28; cdr3_aa: CATLVTGLYEQYF
j_call: TRBJ1-6; v_call: TRBV10-3; cdr3_aa: CAIRGVDSPLHF
j_call: TRBJ2-3; v_call: TRBV7-9; cdr3_aa: CASSPSLGRDTQYF
j_call: TRBJ2-7; v_call: TRBV12-3/TRBV12-4; cdr3_aa: CASSLTLLDISYEQYF
j_call: TRBJ2-7; v_call: TRBV3-1; cdr3_aa: CASSPGRRPEEQYF
j_call: TRBJ2-5; v_call: TRBV14; cdr3_aa: CASSVRKNWETQYF
j_call: TRBJ2-1; v_call: TRBV5-1; cdr3_aa: CASSFKFYRNEQFF
j_call: TRBJ2-7; v_call: TRBV29-1; cdr3_aa: CSVQGASGSTAYEQYF
j_call: TRBJ2-1; v_call: TRBV20-1; cdr3_aa: CSARGELAAYRHEQFF
j_call: TRBJ2-5; v_call: TRBV10-1; cdr3_aa: CASSETSGRVKTQYF
j_call: TRBJ2-7; v_call: TRBV6-1; cdr3_aa: CASSERLAGSYEQYF
j_call: TRBJ1-2; v_call: TRBV18; cdr3_aa: CASSPRLGESPNYGYTF
j_call: TRBJ2-5; v_call: TRBV25-1; cdr3_aa: CASSEWQGDTWTQYF
j_call: TRBJ2-5; v_call: TRBV5-1; cdr3_aa: CASSPSRVQETQYF
j_call: TRBJ1-1; v_call: TRBV19; cdr3_aa: CASSPWTANTEAFF
j_call: TRBJ2-7; v_call: TRBV14; cdr3_aa: CASSQPTGSEQYF
j_call: TRBJ2-5; v_call: TRBV7-9; cdr3_aa: CASSLVFQDRQGETQYF
j_call: TRBJ2-5; v_call: TRBV6-5; cdr3_aa: CASSYFPGTGETQYF
j_call: TRBJ1-1; v_call: TRBV21-1; cdr3_aa: CASSKAPSGGNTEAFF
j_call: TRBJ1-1; v_call: TRBV5-6; cdr3_aa: CASSLQGSATEAFF
j_call: TRBJ2-2; v_call: TRBV25-1; cdr3_aa: CASSAVSGELFF
j_call: TRBJ1-1; v_call: TRBV4-1; cdr3_aa: CASSHDQVTLEAFF
j_call: TRBJ1-1; v_call: TRBV7-9; cdr3_aa: CASSSLVDLNTEAFF
j_call: TRBJ2-3; v_call: TRBV20-1; cdr3_aa: CSATPSGTETPTSTDTQYF
j_call: TRBJ1-1; v_call: TRBV19; cdr3_aa: CASFFWGNHTEAFF
j_call: TRBJ2-3; v_call: TRBV4-1; cdr3_aa: CASSLTGDLRTDTQYF